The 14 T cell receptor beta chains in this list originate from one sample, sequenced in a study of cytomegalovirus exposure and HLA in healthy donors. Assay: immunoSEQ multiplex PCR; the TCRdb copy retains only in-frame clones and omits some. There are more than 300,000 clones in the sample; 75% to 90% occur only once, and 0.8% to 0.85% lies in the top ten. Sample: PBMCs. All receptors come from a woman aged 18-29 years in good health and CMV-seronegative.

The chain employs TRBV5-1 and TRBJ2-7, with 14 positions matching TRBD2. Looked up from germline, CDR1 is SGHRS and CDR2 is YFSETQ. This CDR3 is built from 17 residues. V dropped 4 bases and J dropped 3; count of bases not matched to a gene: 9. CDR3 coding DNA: TGCGCCAGCAGCCCCCGACTAGCGGGGGGGGATTACTACGAGCAGTACTTC. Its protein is CASSPRLAGGDYYEQYF.

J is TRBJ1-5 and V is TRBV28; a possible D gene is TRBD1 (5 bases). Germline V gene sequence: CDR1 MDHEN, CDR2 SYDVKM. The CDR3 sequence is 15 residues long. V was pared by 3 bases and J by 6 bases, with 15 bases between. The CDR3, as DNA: TGTGCCAGCAGTTTTCCCGGGGGGGAGGCTCAGCCCCAGCATTTT. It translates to CASSFPGGEAQPQHF.

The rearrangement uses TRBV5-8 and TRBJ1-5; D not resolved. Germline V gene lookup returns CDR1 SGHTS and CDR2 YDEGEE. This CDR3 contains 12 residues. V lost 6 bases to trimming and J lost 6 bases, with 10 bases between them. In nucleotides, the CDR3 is TGTGCCAGCATGAAAGGAGCTCAGCCCCAGCATTTT. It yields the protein CASMKGAQPQHF.

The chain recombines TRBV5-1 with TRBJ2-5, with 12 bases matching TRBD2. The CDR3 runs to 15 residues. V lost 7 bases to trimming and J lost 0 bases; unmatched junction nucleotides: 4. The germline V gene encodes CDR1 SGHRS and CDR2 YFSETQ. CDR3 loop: CASGRTSGDQETQYF. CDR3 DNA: TGCGCCAGCGGACGGACTAGCGGGGACCAAGAGACCCAGTACTTC. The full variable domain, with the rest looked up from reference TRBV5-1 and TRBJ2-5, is KAGVTQTPRYLIKTRGQQVTLSCSPISGHRSVSWYQQTPGQGLQFLFEYFSETQRNKGNFPGRFSGRQFSNSRSEMNVSTLELGDSALYLCASGRTSGDQETQYFGPGTRLLVL.

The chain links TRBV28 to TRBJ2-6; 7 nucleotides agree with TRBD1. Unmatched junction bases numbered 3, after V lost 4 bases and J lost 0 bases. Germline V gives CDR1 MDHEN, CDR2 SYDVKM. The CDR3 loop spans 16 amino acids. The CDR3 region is CASSSGQFSGANVLTF. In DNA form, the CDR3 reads TGTGCCAGCAGTTCGGGACAGTTCTCTGGGGCCAACGTCCTGACTTTC. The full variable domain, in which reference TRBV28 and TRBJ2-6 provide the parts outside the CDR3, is DVKVTQSSRYLVKRTGEKVFLECVQDMDHENMFWYRQDPGLGLRLIYFSYDVKMKEKGDIPEGYSVSREKKERFSLILESASTNQTSMYLCASSSGQFSGANVLTFGAGSRLTVL.

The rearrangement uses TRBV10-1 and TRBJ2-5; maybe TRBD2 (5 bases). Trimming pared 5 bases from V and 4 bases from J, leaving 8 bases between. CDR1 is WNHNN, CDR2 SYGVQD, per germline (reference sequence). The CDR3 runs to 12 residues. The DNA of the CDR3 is TGCGCCAGCAGTAGCGGAAGAGAGACCCAGTACTTC. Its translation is CASSSGRETQYF.

CDR3 protein: CASSYSRQMETQYF. In DNA form, the CDR3 reads TGTGCCAGCAGTTACTCCAGACAGATGGAGACCCAGTACTTC. This chain uses TRBV6-5 with TRBJ2-5; a possible D gene is TRBD1 (5 bases). The CDR3 sequence is 14 residues long. The germline V gene encodes CDR1 MNHEY and CDR2 SVGAGI. V dropped 0 bases and J dropped 5 bases, with 10 bases sitting between them.

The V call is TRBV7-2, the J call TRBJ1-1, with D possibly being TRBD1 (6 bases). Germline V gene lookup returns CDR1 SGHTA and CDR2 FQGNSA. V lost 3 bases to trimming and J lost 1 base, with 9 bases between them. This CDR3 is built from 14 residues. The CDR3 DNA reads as TGTGCCAGCAGCTTCCAGGGGCGGAACACTGAAGCTTTCTTT. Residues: CASSFQGRNTEAFF.

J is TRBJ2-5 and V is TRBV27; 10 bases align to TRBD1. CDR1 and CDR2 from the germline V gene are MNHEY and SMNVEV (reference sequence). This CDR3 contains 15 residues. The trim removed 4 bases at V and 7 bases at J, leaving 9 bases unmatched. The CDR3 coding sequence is TGTGCCAGCAGTTACACGGGACAGGGGACCAGGACCCAGTACTTC. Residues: CASSYTGQGTRTQYF.

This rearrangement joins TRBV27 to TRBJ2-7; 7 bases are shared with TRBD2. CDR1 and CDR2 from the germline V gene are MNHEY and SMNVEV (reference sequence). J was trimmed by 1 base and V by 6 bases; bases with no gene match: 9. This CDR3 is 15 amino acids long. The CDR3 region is CASSLGGFGSYEQYF. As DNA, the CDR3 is TGTGCCAGCAGCTTGGGGGGGTTTGGGTCCTACGAGCAGTACTTC.

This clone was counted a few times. The CDR3 nucleotides read TGTGCCAGCAGCTCTAGATCCGGGGATCAGCCCCAGCATTTT. Encoded protein: CASSSRSGDQPQHF. The rearrangement joins TRBV7-7 to TRBJ1-5, with D uncertain. The CDR3 has 14 amino acids. In germline, CDR1 is SSHAT, CDR2 FNYEAQ (reference sequence). V was trimmed by 4 bases and J by 5 bases, leaving 12 bases between them.

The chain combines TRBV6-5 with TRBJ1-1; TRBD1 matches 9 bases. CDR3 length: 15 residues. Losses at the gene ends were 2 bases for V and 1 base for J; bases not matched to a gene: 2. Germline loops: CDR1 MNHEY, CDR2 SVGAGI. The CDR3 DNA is TGTGCCAGCAGTTACGGACAGGGGCCGAACACTGAAGCTTTCTTT. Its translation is CASSYGQGPNTEAFF.

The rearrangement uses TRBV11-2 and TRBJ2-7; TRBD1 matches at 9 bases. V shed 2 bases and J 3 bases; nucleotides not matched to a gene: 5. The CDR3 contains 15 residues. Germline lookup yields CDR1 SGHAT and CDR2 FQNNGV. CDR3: CASSLIRTGVYEQYF. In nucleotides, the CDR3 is TGTGCCAGCAGCTTAATTAGGACAGGGGTCTACGAGCAGTACTTC. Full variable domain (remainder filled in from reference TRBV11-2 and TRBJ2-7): EAGVAQSPRYKIIEKRQSVAFWCNPISGHATLYWYQQILGQGPKLLIQFQNNGVVDDSQLPKDRFSAERLKGVDSTLKIQPAKLEDSAVYLCASSLIRTGVYEQYFGPGTRLTVT.

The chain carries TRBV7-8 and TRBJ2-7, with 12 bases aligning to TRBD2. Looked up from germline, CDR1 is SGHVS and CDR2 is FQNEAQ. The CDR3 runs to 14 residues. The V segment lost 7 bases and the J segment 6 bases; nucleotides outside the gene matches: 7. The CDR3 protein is CASKGLAGPSEQYF. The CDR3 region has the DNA TGTGCCAGCAAAGGACTAGCGGGACCCTCCGAGCAGTACTTC.